This T cell receptor beta chain was documented in a study of control samples from healthy donors and cancer patients. The method was immunoSEQ multiplex PCR; TCRdb's version includes in-frame clones alone and lacks a portion of them. This table holds tens of thousands of clones, less than 90% found once. The trim removed 6 bases at V and 3 bases at J, leaving 9 bases unmatched. CDR1 and CDR2 from the germline V gene are MDHEN and SYDVKM. This CDR3 is 15 amino acids long. The TCR comes from a woman aged 45-60 years with colorectal cancer. Sequenced: PBMCs. V and J are TRBV28 and TRBJ2-5; TRBD2 agrees at 8 bases. CDR3 nucleotides: TGTGCCAGCAGGGTACCCAGCGGGGGCGAAGAGACCCAGTACTTC. It encodes CASRVPSGGEETQYF.